The 27 T cell receptor beta chains reported below all come from one sample, sequenced in a study of blood T cell repertoires in COVID-19. Some clones are missing from TCRdb's copy, which holds only in-frame ones; the method was immunoSEQ multiplex PCR. The sample has about 160,000 clones, 89% seen once. Sequenced: peripheral blood. The receptor source for this set is a man between 60 and 70 years old with acute or convalescent COVID-19.

This chain joins TRBV19 and TRBJ1-1; 7 nucleotides match TRBD1. CDR1 and CDR2 (germline): LNHDA, SQIVND (reference sequence). The CDR3 runs 15 residues. The V gene end was trimmed by 4 bases and the J gene end by 4 bases; junction bases not matched to a gene: 9. CDR3 in DNA: TGTGCCAGTAGTACATCCGGGACAGTAGTCACTGAAGCTTTCTTT. Translated: CASSTSGTVVTEAFF.

V is TRBV6-1 and J is TRBJ1-4; 7 bases agree with TRBD1. CDR3 length: 14 amino acids. V shed 3 bases and J 8 bases; nucleotides not matched to a gene: 6. CDR1 is MNHNS, CDR2 SASEGT, per germline. The CDR3 nucleotides are TGTGCCAGCAGTGACAGGGGGAGTCTGGAAAAACTGTTTTTT. Its translation is CASSDRGSLEKLFF.

The chain employs TRBV10-2 and TRBJ2-1; TRBD2 agrees at 8 bases. Unmatched junction bases numbered 7, after V lost 9 bases and J lost 0 bases. The CDR3 runs 15 residues. The germline CDR1 and CDR2 sequences are WSHSY and SAAADI. The CDR3, as DNA: TGCGCCAGTGACTTAGCGGGAAACTCCTACAATGAGCAGTTCTTC. As protein: CASDLAGNSYNEQFF.

The rearrangement links TRBV5-1 to TRBJ2-1; 8 bases align to TRBD2. This CDR3 is 19 amino acids long. Germline lookup yields CDR1 SGHRS and CDR2 YFSETQ. Trimming at V came to 1 base and at J to 0 bases, leaving 12 bases not matched to a gene. CDR3 DNA: TGCGCCAGCAGCTTGCGGGCTAGCGGGTTCAAAAGCTCCTACAATGAGCAGTTCTTC. Amino acids: CASSLRASGFKSSYNEQFF.

The V gene is TRBV7-2, the J gene TRBJ1-1, with D possibly TRBD1 on 5 matching bases. The length of the CDR3 is 14 residues. Trimming took 3 bases from V and 5 from J, leaving 13 bases between them. Germline values: CDR1 SGHTA, CDR2 FQGNSA. Here the CDR3 reads CASSFRGVGTEAFF. CDR3 nucleotide sequence: TGTGCCAGCAGCTTTCGGGGGGTGGGTACTGAAGCTTTCTTT.

The rearrangement joins TRBV6-1 to TRBJ1-3; D uncertain. The CDR3 runs 15 residues. V was cut by 2 bases and J by 4 bases, with 12 bases left in between. CDR1 is MNHNS and CDR2 is SASEGT in the germline V gene. The CDR3 coding sequence is TGTGCCAGCAGTGAAACCTCCGGAGCAGGAAACACCATATATTTT. As protein: CASSETSGAGNTIYF.

V and J are TRBV5-1 and TRBJ1-4; 9 positions match TRBD1. This CDR3 contains 14 residues. Germline CDR1 and CDR2: SGHRS and YFSETQ. The V and J ends lost 2 bases and 5 bases, in that order; junction bases with no gene match: 1. CDR3 nucleotides: TGCGCCAGCAGCTTTGGACAGGGGAATGAAAAACTGTTTTTT. Protein: CASSFGQGNEKLFF.

This clone has a handful of counts. This chain connects TRBV5-5 to TRBJ2-7; a weak D match, TRBD1 (5 bases). This CDR3 is built from 16 residues. V was pared by 0 bases and J by 2 bases, with 15 bases between. Germline V CDR1 and CDR2: SGHKS, YYEKEE (reference sequence). CDR3 in amino acids: CASSLEGGRAAYEQYF. The CDR3 DNA follows: TGTGCCAGCAGCTTGGAGGGTGGCAGGGCCGCCTACGAGCAGTACTTC. Looking up the rest from reference TRBV5-5 and TRBJ2-7 gives the full variable domain: DAGVTQSPTHLIKTRGQQVTLRCSPISGHKSVSWYQQVLGQGPQFIFQYYEKEERGRGNFPDRFSARQFPNYSSELNVNALLLGDSALYLCASSLEGGRAAYEQYFGPGTRLTVT.

In this sample, this clone turned up once. This chain connects TRBV3-1 (or the pseudogene TRBV3-2) to TRBJ1-3; no clear D gene. Germline V CDR1 and CDR2: LGHDT, YNNKEL (reference sequence). Deletions cut 2 bases from V and 0 bases from J, with 11 bases between. This CDR3 has 16 residues. The CDR3 loop is CASSQTRVSSGNTIYF. CDR3 sequence (DNA): TGTGCCAGCAGCCAAACCCGGGTGAGCTCTGGAAACACCATATATTTT.

V usage is TRBV6-6 and J usage is TRBJ1-3, with TRBD1 matching over 7 bases. The CDR3 loop spans 16 amino acids. Trimming removed 4 bases from V and 0 bases from J; junction bases left unmatched: 6. The germline V gene encodes CDR1 MNHNY and CDR2 SVGAGI (reference sequence). In nucleotides, the CDR3 is TGTGCCAGCAGTTTACAGGGGCGAAACTCTGGAAACACCATATATTTT. This codes for CASSLQGRNSGNTIYF.

The J gene is TRBJ2-1, the V gene TRBV11-1, with TRBD2 matching 12 bases. Trimming took 3 bases from V and 9 from J; bases not matched to a gene: 6. Germline V lookup: CDR1 SGHAT, CDR2 FQDESV (reference sequence). CDR3 size: 15 residues. CDR3 in DNA: TGTGCCAGCAGCTTGGTGCTAGCGGGGGGGTCTGAGCAGTTCTTC. It yields the protein CASSLVLAGGSEQFF.

This chain uses TRBV19 with TRBJ1-1; 7 bases are shared with TRBD1. CDR1 is LNHDA and CDR2 is SQIVND in the germline V gene (reference sequence). V was clipped by 5 bases and J by 5 bases; unmatched bases: 8. The CDR3 is made up of 14 amino acids. CDR3 residues: CASSVYRGGTEAFF. CDR3 DNA sequence: TGTGCCAGTAGTGTCTACAGGGGTGGAACTGAAGCTTTCTTT.

CDR3 sequence reads: CASSRIGTGLQNTEAFF. The DNA for the CDR3 is TGTGCCAGCAGCAGGATCGGGACAGGTCTCCAAAACACTGAAGCTTTCTTT. The chain has TRBV7-9 and TRBJ1-1, with 8 nucleotides matching TRBD1. J was trimmed by 2 bases and V by 5 bases; bases with no gene match: 13. This CDR3 has 17 amino acids. From germline, CDR1 is SEHNR and CDR2 FQNEAQ (reference sequence).

The gene calls are TRBV6-4 and TRBJ2-1; D unresolved. Germline V lookup: CDR1 MRHNA, CDR2 SNTAGT. Trimming removed 1 base from V and 7 bases from J, with 2 bases in between. The CDR3 runs 11 residues. The CDR3 DNA sequence: TGTGCCAGCAGTGACTTAAATGAGCAGTTCTTC. Encoded protein: CASSDLNEQFF.

The CDR3: CSAGTGREKLFF. Here the CDR3 DNA reads TGCAGCGCGGGGACAGGACGGGAAAAACTGTTTTTT. The V and J genes are TRBV29-1 and TRBJ1-4; 8 bases align to TRBD1. CDR3 length equals 12 residues. The germline gives CDR1 SQVTM, CDR2 ANQGSEA. J was trimmed by 8 bases and V by 7 bases; bases with no gene match: 6.

This chain joins TRBV7-3 and TRBJ2-1; D perhaps matches TRBD2 (5 bases). Between the trimmed V and J ends, which lost 2 bases and 5 bases, there was a span of 10 bases. Germline loops: CDR1 SGHTA, CDR2 FQGTGA. CDR3 size: 14 residues. This CDR3 is CASSLVRAHNEQFF. Written as DNA, the CDR3 is TGTGCCAGCAGCTTAGTGCGGGCCCACAATGAGCAGTTCTTC. The whole variable domain, filled in from reference TRBV7-3 and TRBJ2-1, reads GAGVSQTPSNKVTEKGKYVELRCDPISGHTALYWYRQSLGQGPEFLIYFQGTGAADDSGLPNDRFFAVRPEGSVSTLKIQRTERGDSAVYLCASSLVRAHNEQFFGPGTRLTVL.

The V call is TRBV7-2, the J call TRBJ1-1, with 7 bases that match TRBD1. Unmatched junction bases numbered 2, after V lost 3 bases and J lost 4 bases. The germline V gene encodes CDR1 SGHTA and CDR2 FQGNSA. This CDR3 comprises 13 residues. The CDR3 nucleotides are TGTGCCAGCAGCTTTGACAGGGCCACTGAAGCTTTCTTT. Encoded protein: CASSFDRATEAFF.

The rearrangement links TRBV9 to TRBJ2-1, with TRBD2 matching 14 bases. CDR3 length: 15 residues. Germline-derived CDR1 and CDR2 are SGDLS and YYNGEE. V trimming: 4 bases; J trimming: 8 bases; junction bases outside the gene matches: 5. The CDR3 sequence: CASSQGLAGGYEQFF. CDR3 coding DNA: TGTGCCAGCAGCCAAGGACTAGCGGGGGGATATGAGCAGTTCTTC.

The rearrangement uses TRBV29-1 and TRBJ1-6; 7 nucleotides line up with TRBD1. Trimming at V came to 4 bases and at J to 9 bases, leaving 6 bases not matched to a gene. This CDR3 is 13 amino acids long. CDR1 and CDR2 (germline): SQVTM, ANQGSEA. CDR3 DNA sequence: TGCAGCGTTGCTGCAGGGGGAAGTTCACCCCTCCACTTT. Translation gives CSVAAGGSSPLHF.

The gene calls are TRBV18 and TRBJ2-3, with 10 positions matching TRBD2. The CDR3 is 18 residues long. Germline V gene sequence: CDR1 KGHSH, CDR2 LQKENI. V lost 5 bases, J lost 1 base, and 12 bases stayed unmatched. In DNA, the CDR3 is TGTGCCAGCTCAAAGTACTCAACTAGCGGGGAACGCACAGATACGCAGTATTTT. It yields the protein CASSKYSTSGERTDTQYF.

This chain uses TRBV23-1 with TRBJ1-2, with a possible D match to TRBD1 (6 bases). TRBV23-1 is reported as an ORF; its role is uncertain. The CDR3 is 18 residues long. The V gene lost 2 bases and the J gene lost 4 bases, with 23 bases spanning the gap. Written as DNA, the CDR3 is TGCGCCAGCAGTCAACCCCACGGGGGGCTCATATTCTTCTATGGCTACACCTTC. Protein product: CASSQPHGGLIFFYGYTF.

The genes are TRBV6-5 and TRBJ1-5, with D possibly TRBD1 on 5 matching bases. Germline V gene data show CDR1 as MNHEY and CDR2 as SVGAGI. The V end was cut by 3 bases, the J end by 0 bases, with 12 bases between. This CDR3 comprises 16 residues. The CDR3 spells CASSYGAANSNQPQHF. The CDR3, as DNA: TGTGCCAGCAGTTATGGGGCGGCAAATAGCAATCAGCCCCAGCATTTT.

V and J are TRBV4-3 and TRBJ1-4; D uncertain. This CDR3 has 16 residues. The germline V gene has CDR1 LGHNA and CDR2 YSLEER. The V gene lost 2 bases and the J gene lost 1 base, with 11 bases spanning the gap. The CDR3: CASSQRESGTNEKLFF. CDR3 nucleotides: TGCGCCAGCAGCCAACGGGAGTCCGGAACTAATGAAAAACTGTTTTTT.

As to this clone: The junction and the germline gene differ at one end; a read error may be behind it. The rearrangement links TRBV4-1 to TRBJ2-7; 9 positions match TRBD1. The CDR3 spans 13 residues. Germline V lookup: CDR1 MGHRA, CDR2 YSYEKL. The CDR3 region is CASSPSPRDREHF. DNA of the CDR3: TGCGCCAGCAGCCCCAGCCCCCGGGACAGGGAACACTTC.

V and J are TRBV5-1 and TRBJ1-2; D call uncertain. Germline CDR1 SGHRS, CDR2 YFSETQ. V shed 5 bases and J shed 1 base, with 6 bases lying between them. CDR3 length equals 12 residues. As DNA, the CDR3 is TGCGCCAGCAGTTCGGTTAACTATGGCTACACCTTC. Translation gives CASSSVNYGYTF.

In nucleotides, the CDR3 is TGTGCCAGTAGGGACCGGGATTTGTCACCCCTCCACTTT. As protein: CASRDRDLSPLHF. V gene TRBV19 combines with J gene TRBJ1-6, with D hard to call. CDR3 size: 13 residues. Per the germline V gene, CDR1 is LNHDA and CDR2 is SQIVND (reference sequence). Trimming left V 6 bases short and J 10 bases short, with 13 bases between.

The rearrangement joins TRBV5-1 to TRBJ1-1, with D possibly being TRBD1 (5 bases). CDR3 length equals 13 residues. The V gene lost 0 bases and the J gene lost 6 bases, with 9 bases spanning the gap. Germline V gene data show CDR1 as SGHRS and CDR2 as YFSETQ. CDR3: CASSLVPGAEAFF. The CDR3 nucleotides read TGCGCCAGCAGCTTGGTCCCGGGGGCTGAAGCTTTCTTT.